The 15 T cell receptor beta chains given below trace back to one sample, sequenced in a study of T-cell memory formation after mild COVID-19. One entry per CDR3 protein, called by TCRdb with MiXCR from the 5' RACE reads. The sample includes fewer than 600,000 distinct CDR3 sequences, about 20% of them seen just once. Sequenced sample: PBMCs or a T cell subset sorted from them (not recorded which). The receptors derive from an adult woman who had mild COVID-19 (a few samples of this study predate the infection). Cell type and time point are not known.

This clonotype has ten or more counts. This chain uses TRBV5-1 with TRBJ2-3; D not certain. V dropped 2 bases and J dropped 2 bases, with 9 bases sitting between them. There are 14 residues in the CDR3. CDR1 and CDR2 (germline): SGHRS, YFSETQ. The CDR3 nucleotides read TGCGCCAGCAGCTTCGCTGGAACCACAGATACGCAGTATTTT. Amino acids: CASSFAGTTDTQYF.

The chain links TRBV5-1 to TRBJ2-7, with TRBD1 identical over 7 bases. V shed 0 bases and J 7 bases; nucleotides not matched to a gene: 7. CDR1 and CDR2 from the germline V gene are SGHRS and YFSETQ. The CDR3 spans 14 residues. The CDR3 spells CASSLAVGTEEQYF. CDR3 in DNA: TGCGCCAGCAGCTTGGCAGTTGGGACAGAGGAGCAGTACTTC.

The chain uses TRBV5-1 and TRBJ2-3, with D possibly TRBD1 on 6 matching bases. V was clipped by 1 base and J by 2 bases, with 8 bases between them. The V gene's germline CDR1 is SGHRS and CDR2 YFSETQ. The CDR3 has 14 amino acids. The CDR3 is CASSLRGTTDTQYF. The CDR3 DNA follows: TGCGCCAGCAGCTTGAGGGGGACCACAGATACGCAGTATTTT.

The chain is built from TRBV5-6 and TRBJ2-5, with 8 bases matching TRBD1. CDR1 is SGHDT, CDR2 YYEEEE, per germline. CDR3 length: 16 amino acids. V was pared by 4 bases and J by 3 bases, with 11 bases of the junction left unmatched. Here the CDR3 DNA reads TGTGCCAGCAGCCTTGACCGACAGGGGAGCAAAGAGACCCAGTACTTC. This sequence encodes CASSLDRQGSKETQYF. Full variable domain (missing parts from reference TRBV5-6 and TRBJ2-5): DAGVTQSPTHLIKTRGQQVTLRCSPKSGHDTVSWYQQALGQGPQFIFQYYEEEERQRGNFPDRFSGHQFPNYSSELNVNALLLGDSALYLCASSLDRQGSKETQYFGPGTRLLVL.

This clonotype came up a few times. The genes are TRBV25-1 and TRBJ1-1; possible D gene TRBD1, 5 bases. The germline V and J ends were trimmed by 3 bases and 5 bases, with 16 bases remaining between them. The germline V gene has CDR1 MGHDK and CDR2 SYGVNS. The CDR3 is made up of 15 amino acids. The CDR3 coding sequence is TGTGCCAGCAGTGAGGTCTACGGGGGTGAAACTGAAGCTTTCTTT. This sequence encodes CASSEVYGGETEAFF.

In the case of this clonotype: Germline and junction disagree at one end, which may indicate a read error. This rearrangement joins TRBV6-5 to TRBJ1-4, with TRBD1 matching 8 bases. Germline V CDR1 and CDR2: MNHEY, SVGAGI. This CDR3 has 12 amino acids. The CDR3 is CASSYRLSDRVF. The CDR3 nucleotides are TGTGCCAGCAGTTACCGCCTGTCGGACAGGGTTTTT.

The chain has TRBV6-5 and TRBJ2-7; 7 nucleotides align to TRBD1. The CDR3 consists of 15 residues. V was clipped by 6 bases and J by 7 bases; unmatched bases: 15. The V gene's germline CDR1 is MNHEY and CDR2 SVGAGI. The CDR3 DNA sequence: TGTGCCAGCAGCCCCCGACAGGGACGCGTGGGGGAGCAGTACTTC. Its protein product is CASSPRQGRVGEQYF.

The rearrangement uses TRBV20-1 and TRBJ2-7, with D tentatively TRBD2 (7 bases). The CDR3 sequence is 15 residues long. Trimming cost V 5 bases and J 0 bases, with 17 bases left between them. Germline CDR1 reads DFQATT; CDR2 reads SNEGSKA (reference sequence). CDR3 protein: CSAEAVGGPSYEQYF. DNA of the CDR3: TGCAGTGCTGAGGCGGTGGGGGGGCCCTCCTACGAGCAGTACTTC.

This clonotype was counted ten times or more. This chain connects TRBV7-2 to TRBJ2-5; 14 bases line up with TRBD2. CDR3 length equals 16 residues. With V trimmed by 3 bases and J by 6 bases, 6 bases remained unmatched. CDR1 SGHTA and CDR2 FQGNSA come from the germline V gene. The CDR3 coding sequence is TGTGCCAGCAGCTTTCCGGGACTAGCGGGGGCCAAGACCCAGTACTTC. Residues: CASSFPGLAGAKTQYF.

The chain is built from TRBV11-2 and TRBJ1-3; D ambiguous. Per the germline V gene, CDR1 is SGHAT and CDR2 is FQNNGV. The CDR3 spans 16 residues. Trimming removed 1 base at V and 2 bases at J, with 12 bases between. CDR3 region: CASSLVQGSAGNTIYF. CDR3 nucleotide sequence: TGTGCCAGCAGCTTAGTGCAAGGATCGGCTGGAAACACCATATATTTT.

This clonotype was found many times. The V gene is TRBV2, the J gene TRBJ2-7; a weak D match, TRBD2 (6 bases). Germline V CDR1 and CDR2: SNHLY, FYNNEI. This CDR3 contains 11 residues. The germline V and J ends were trimmed by 5 bases and 7 bases, with 9 bases remaining between them. The CDR3 loop is CASSPSVEQYF. CDR3 DNA sequence: TGTGCCAGCAGTCCTAGCGTTGAGCAGTACTTC.

V usage is TRBV5-6 and J usage is TRBJ2-6; D remains ambiguous. Trimming stripped 8 bases from V and 1 base from J, with 4 bases between. Germline-derived CDR1 and CDR2 are SGHDT and YYEEEE. The CDR3 sequence is 12 residues long. CDR3 loop: CASQSGANVLTF. The DNA for the CDR3 is TGTGCCAGTCAATCTGGGGCCAACGTCCTGACTTTC. The full variable domain, in which reference TRBV5-6 and TRBJ2-6 provide the parts outside the CDR3, is DAGVTQSPTHLIKTRGQQVTLRCSPKSGHDTVSWYQQALGQGPQFIFQYYEEEERQRGNFPDRFSGHQFPNYSSELNVNALLLGDSALYLCASQSGANVLTFGAGSRLTVL.

The chain employs TRBV7-3 and TRBJ2-1, with TRBD2 matching over 7 bases. CDR3 length: 17 amino acids. Per germline, CDR1 SGHTA and CDR2 FQGTGA. V lost 2 bases to trimming and J lost 6 bases; unmatched junction nucleotides: 13. CDR3 DNA sequence: TGTGCCAGCAGCTTAGCGGGGCGGGACTATCCCGTCAATGAGCAGTTCTTC. Protein product: CASSLAGRDYPVNEQFF.

This clonotype occurred a few times. J is TRBJ1-3 and V is TRBV5-5; the match to TRBD1 covers 9 bases. Germline V gene data show CDR1 as SGHKS and CDR2 as YYEKEE (reference sequence). There are 16 residues in the CDR3. J lost 4 bases, V lost 0 bases, and 5 bases had no gene match. CDR3 nucleotide sequence: TGTGCCAGCAGCTTGGAGGGACAGGGTATAGGAAACACCATATATTTT. Protein sequence: CASSLEGQGIGNTIYF.

The chain has TRBV28 and TRBJ1-5; D uncertain. The CDR3 runs 16 residues. V shed 1 base and J shed 2 bases, with 12 bases lying between them. The V gene's germline CDR1 is MDHEN and CDR2 SYDVKM. This CDR3 reads CASSLFRGTGNQPQHF. In DNA form, the CDR3 reads TGTGCCAGCAGTTTATTCCGGGGAACGGGCAATCAGCCCCAGCATTTT.